One and the same sample provided the 4 T cell receptor beta chains below, sequenced in a study of T cells after yellow fever vaccination. Using its own MiXCR run on the 5' RACE reads, TCRdb lists one record per CDR3 protein. The sample has about 99,000 distinct CDR3 sequences; under 7% are singletons. The input for sequencing was CD8+ T cells sorted from PBMCs, taken 10 days after the yellow fever booster vaccination. These receptors were taken from a man younger than 30 who received the YFV17D yellow fever vaccine.

Ten or more counts support this clonotype. The chain uses TRBV6-5 and TRBJ2-7; TRBD1 matches 9 bases. This CDR3 is 14 amino acids long. Germline CDR1 and CDR2: MNHEY and SVGAGI. With 4 bases clipped from V and 1 base from J, the junction kept 2 bases outside the gene matches. The CDR3, as DNA: TGTGCCAGCAGTTTGGGACAGGGATCCTACGAGCAGTACGTC. Translation gives CASSLGQGSYEQYV.

This clonotype has a handful of counts. The chain joins TRBV28 to TRBJ2-3; 8 bases are shared with TRBD1. There are 15 residues in the CDR3. Germline V CDR1 and CDR2: MDHEN, SYDVKM. The V segment lost 2 bases and the J segment 2 bases; nucleotides outside the gene matches: 3. CDR3 amino acids: CASSLGTGHTDTQYF. The CDR3 nucleotides are TGTGCCAGCAGTTTAGGGACAGGCCACACAGATACGCAGTATTTT.

The rearrangement links TRBV6-1 to TRBJ2-6; D is undetermined. Trimming shortened V by 2 bases and J by 0 bases, and 5 bases separated the two germline ends. Germline V gene data show CDR1 as MNHNS and CDR2 as SASEGT. This CDR3 spans 15 amino acids. DNA for the CDR3: TGTGCCAGCAGTGAATGGGTCTCTGGGGCCAACGTCCTGACTTTC. Its translation is CASSEWVSGANVLTF.

This clonotype has a count of ten or more. The chain employs TRBV21-1 and TRBJ2-7. TRBV21-1 is annotated as a pseudogene. The CDR3 has 12 amino acids. CDR3 in DNA: TGTGCCAGCAGCAAAACCTCCTACGAGCAGTACGTC. It specifies CASSKTSYEQYV.